The 8 T cell receptor beta chains below all came from one sample that was sequenced in a study of early T cells in non-severe SARS-CoV-2 infection (dated by TCRdb to about 2021). Library preparation employed 5' RACE. TCRdb shows the sequencer as NextSeq 500. TCRdb ran its own pipeline on the public reads, namely fastp trimming at Q25 and MiXCR clone calling, and kept in-frame beta chains. Each entry is one CDR3 protein sequence, shown with its most common DNA and genes. The sample contains about 56,000 distinct CDR3 sequences, about 15% of them found a single time. The ten largest clones represent roughly 4.3% of the sample. Sequences were derived from whole blood, sampled at baseline. These receptors all come from an adult who was a healthcare worker with PCR-confirmed SARS-CoV-2 infection or an uninfected control (not recorded which).

By share, this clonotype ranks as medium-sized (0.01 to 0.1%). V usage is TRBV28 and J usage is TRBJ2-1, with 8 nucleotides matching TRBD1. CDR1 MDHEN and CDR2 SYDVKM come from the germline V gene. The CDR3 contains 16 residues. J was trimmed by 7 bases and V by 2 bases; bases with no gene match: 10. The CDR3 DNA is TGTGCCAGCAGTTTACAAGGACAGGGTCTGTGGAATGAGCAGTTCTTC. It translates to CASSLQGQGLWNEQFF.

This clonotype appeared a few times. The rearrangement uses TRBV5-1 and TRBJ2-7, with D possibly called TRBD1 or TRBD2 (6 bases each). Trimming removed 4 bases from V and 3 bases from J, with 17 bases in between. CDR1 and CDR2 from the germline V gene are SGHRS and YFSETQ. The CDR3 runs to 15 residues. The CDR3 region is CASSLRGRNDYEQYF. The CDR3 DNA reads as TGCGCCAGCAGCCTCCGGGGGCGTAACGACTACGAGCAGTACTTC. The variable domain in full, completed from reference TRBV5-1 and TRBJ2-7, reads KAGVTQTPRYLIKTRGQQVTLSCSPISGHRSVSWYQQTPGQGLQFLFEYFSETQRNKGNFPGRFSGRQFSNSRSEMNVSTLELGDSALYLCASSLRGRNDYEQYFGPGTRLTVT.

This clonotype was picked up a small number of times. This chain uses TRBV30 with TRBJ2-7, with 10 bases identical to TRBD1. The CDR3 is made up of 14 amino acids. Germline CDR1 GTSNPN, CDR2 SVGIG (reference sequence). The V gene end was trimmed by 8 bases and the J gene end by 4 bases; junction bases not matched to a gene: 11. The CDR3 sequence: CAGAGKGQGYEQYF. CDR3 bases: TGTGCCGGAGCTGGAAAGGGACAGGGGTACGAGCAGTACTTC.

In this sample, this clonotype turned up many times. The V and J genes are TRBV6-1 and TRBJ2-3; 9 bases align to TRBD1. The V gene's germline CDR1 is MNHNS and CDR2 SASEGT. V dropped 8 bases and J dropped 6; count of bases not matched to a gene: 12. The CDR3 length is 15 residues. CDR3 sequence: CASGKQGARVDTQYF. The DNA for the CDR3 is TGTGCCAGCGGTAAACAGGGGGCCCGTGTCGATACGCAGTATTTT.

The chain is built from TRBV18 and TRBJ2-3; D gene uncertain. The CDR3 extends over 17 amino acids. CDR1 and CDR2 (germline): KGHSH, LQKENI. V dropped 4 bases and J dropped 0 bases, with 17 bases sitting between them. The CDR3 here is CASSQRTEISSTDTQYF. For the CDR3, the DNA is TGTGCCAGCTCACAGCGAACAGAGATCTCTAGCACAGATACGCAGTATTTT.

The CDR3 spells CASSSYRAVYNEQFF. The CDR3 bases are TGTGCCAGCAGCTCGTATCGCGCCGTCTACAATGAGCAGTTCTTC. The rearrangement links TRBV11-2 to TRBJ2-1, with D hard to call. CDR3 length: 15 amino acids. V was cut by 4 bases and J by 3 bases, with 13 bases left in between. Per germline, CDR1 SGHAT and CDR2 FQNNGV.

This clonotype was counted between two and nine times. The chain has TRBV5-1 and TRBJ2-1; 10 bases are shared with TRBD1. This CDR3 has 15 amino acids. V shed 3 bases and J 7 bases; nucleotides not matched to a gene: 7. Germline V gene lookup returns CDR1 SGHRS and CDR2 YFSETQ. The CDR3: CASSSGTGVMNEQFF. The CDR3 coding sequence is TGCGCCAGCAGCTCCGGGACAGGGGTTATGAATGAGCAGTTCTTC.

This clonotype has only a few counts. This rearrangement joins TRBV29-1 to TRBJ2-4, with D hard to call. The CDR3 consists of 13 residues. Between the trimmed V and J ends, which lost 3 bases and 8 bases, there was a span of 14 bases. Germline V gives CDR1 SQVTM, CDR2 ANQGSEA. CDR3: CSVEGQFEDIQYF. DNA of the CDR3: TGCAGCGTTGAGGGTCAGTTTGAGGACATTCAGTACTTC.